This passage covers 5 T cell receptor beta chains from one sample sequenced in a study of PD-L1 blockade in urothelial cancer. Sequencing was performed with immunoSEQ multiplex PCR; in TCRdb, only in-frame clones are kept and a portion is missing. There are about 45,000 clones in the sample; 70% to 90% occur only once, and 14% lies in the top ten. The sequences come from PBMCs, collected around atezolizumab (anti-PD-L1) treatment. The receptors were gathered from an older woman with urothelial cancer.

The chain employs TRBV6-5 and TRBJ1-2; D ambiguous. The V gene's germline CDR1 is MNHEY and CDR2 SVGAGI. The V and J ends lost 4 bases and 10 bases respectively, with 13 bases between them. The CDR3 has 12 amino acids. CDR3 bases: TGTGCCAGCAGTTTTTCCCAACTTGTCTACACCTTC. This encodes CASSFSQLVYTF.

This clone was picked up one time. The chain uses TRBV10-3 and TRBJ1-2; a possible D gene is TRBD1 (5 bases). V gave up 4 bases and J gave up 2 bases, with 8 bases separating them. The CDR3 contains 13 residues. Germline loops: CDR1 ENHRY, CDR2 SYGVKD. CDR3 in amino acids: CAISAQVNYGYTF. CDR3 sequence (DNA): TGTGCCATCAGTGCACAGGTAAACTATGGCTACACCTTC.

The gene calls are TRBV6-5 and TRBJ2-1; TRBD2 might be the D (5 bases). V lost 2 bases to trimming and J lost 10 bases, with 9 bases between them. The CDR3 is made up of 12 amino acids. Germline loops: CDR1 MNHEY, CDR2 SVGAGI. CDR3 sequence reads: CASSYRTGEQFF. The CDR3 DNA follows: TGTGCCAGCAGTTACCGGACTGGGGAGCAGTTCTTC.

CDR3 sequence: CASSPLQGTEAFF. CDR3 bases: TGCGCCAGCAGCCCACTACAGGGAACTGAAGCTTTCTTT. This sequence joins TRBV5-1 and TRBJ1-1, with D perhaps matching TRBD1 (6 bases). The CDR3 totals 13 residues. The germline V gene encodes CDR1 SGHRS and CDR2 YFSETQ. The V end was cut by 4 bases, the J end by 5 bases, with 12 bases between.

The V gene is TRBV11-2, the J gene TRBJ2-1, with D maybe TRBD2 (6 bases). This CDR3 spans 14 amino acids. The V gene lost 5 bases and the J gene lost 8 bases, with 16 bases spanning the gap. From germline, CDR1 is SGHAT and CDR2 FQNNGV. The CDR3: CASSTPGRSDEQFF. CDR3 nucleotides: TGTGCCAGCAGCACTCCCGGGAGATCGGATGAGCAGTTCTTC.